The rows below give T cell receptor beta chains drawn from one sample of a study of shared clonotypes between healthy human individuals. Method: immunoSEQ multiplex PCR; TCRdb's copy keeps in-frame clones and lacks some. This table has fewer than 850,000 clones, 55% to 75% appearing once. Sequencing was carried out using memory CD4+ T cells sorted from blood. These receptors all stem from a woman in her 30s in good health. CDR3s include the opening cysteine and the closing phenylalanine or tryptophan. A D gene is named only where the DNA matches it firmly. Size is stated for part of the rows, as once, few or many counts, or as a class when the clone is expanded.

cdr3_nt | cdr3_aa | d_call | clone_size | j_call | v_call
TGTGCCAGCAGCTCAAAGGTGACTAGCGGAGCGAACACCGGGGAGCTGTTTTTT | CASSSKVTSGANTGELFF | TRBD2 | once | TRBJ2-2 | TRBV7-3
TGTGCCAGCGCGCCCAGCAATCAGCCCCAGCATTTT | CASAPSNQPQHF | - | once | TRBJ1-5 | TRBV6-1
TGTGCCAGCGCCGCAAGGACGGGACTAGCGGGAGTTAACGAGCAGTACTTC | CASAARTGLAGVNEQYF | TRBD2 | - | TRBJ2-7 | TRBV18
TGTGCCAGCAGTGTGGGGAACAATCAGCCTCAGCATTTT | CASSVGNNQPQHF | - | - | TRBJ1-5 | TRBV2
TGTGCCAGCAGCGTCACAGGGAACCCCGGGGAGCTGTTTTTT | CASSVTGNPGELFF | - | - | TRBJ2-2 | TRBV9
TGCGCCAGCAGGGGGGCTAGCGGGACCGGTAGCACAGATACGCAGTATTTT | CASRGASGTGSTDTQYF | TRBD2 | once | TRBJ2-3 | TRBV5-1
TGTGCCAGCAGCGAATCTTATGTAGATAACACCGGGGAGCTGTTTTTT | CASSESYVDNTGELFF | - | - | TRBJ2-2 | TRBV7-6
TGTGCCAGCAGCTTAGAGACACCCAACTATGGCTACACCTTC | CASSLETPNYGYTF | - | - | TRBJ1-2 | TRBV7-9
TGCGCCAGCAGCTTTTCGGGGACTGGAACTGAAGCTTTCTTT | CASSFSGTGTEAFF | - | once | TRBJ1-1 | TRBV5-1
TGTGCCAGCTCATCTACACGGGGGAACTACGAGCAGTACTTC | CASSSTRGNYEQYF | - | - | TRBJ2-7 | TRBV18
TGTGCCAGCAGCAGGGACAGCCAAGAGACCCAGTACTTC | CASSRDSQETQYF | TRBD1 | - | TRBJ2-5 | TRBV7-8
TGTGCCAGCAGTCATTGGACAGGCCCGAACACTGAAGCTTTCTTT | CASSHWTGPNTEAFF | TRBD1 | - | TRBJ1-1 | TRBV6-5
TGTGCCAGCAGCTCGTTAAACTGGGGCGAGGATACGCAGTATTTT | CASSSLNWGEDTQYF | - | many | TRBJ2-3 | TRBV5-4
TGTGCCAGCAGCTTCGATCTAAACACTGAAGCTTTCTTT | CASSFDLNTEAFF | - | - | TRBJ1-1 | TRBV7-6
TGTGCCAGCAGTGGACGGGCTGAGTACACTGAAGCTTTCTTT | CASSGRAEYTEAFF | - | - | TRBJ1-1 | TRBV2
TGTGCCAGCAGTGAATCGGGGAGGGTAAATGAAAAACTGTTTTTT | CASSESGRVNEKLFF | - | - | TRBJ1-4 | TRBV25-1
TGTGCCAGCAGCCCGGCTGGGGGGCAAGAGACCCAGTACTTC | CASSPAGGQETQYF | - | once | TRBJ2-5 | TRBV11-2
TGTGCCAGCAGCGTAGAGGCCGGGCTAGCGGGAGTTACCAATGAGCAGTTCTTC | CASSVEAGLAGVTNEQFF | TRBD2 | - | TRBJ2-1 | TRBV9
TGTGCCAGCAGTGAGAACTACGAGCAGTACTTC | CASSENYEQYF | - | few | TRBJ2-7 | TRBV2
TGCGCCAGCAGCCAAGGGGGGACGGCCTCTGGAAACACCATATATTTT | CASSQGGTASGNTIYF | - | many | TRBJ1-3 | TRBV4-1
TGTGCCAGCAGCAGGATCAGGGACAGGGGGACGCACCATGAGCAGTTCTTC | CASSRIRDRGTHHEQFF | TRBD1 | many | TRBJ2-1 | TRBV9
TGCGCCAGCAGCCAAGGTTACGGGGGGACTAGCGGGTACAATGAGCAGTTCTTC | CASSQGYGGTSGYNEQFF | TRBD2 | once | TRBJ2-1 | TRBV4-1
TGTGCCAGCAGTCAAAGAACTAGCCGGGATGAGCAGTTCTTC | CASSQRTSRDEQFF | - | - | TRBJ2-1 | TRBV27
TGTGCCACCGACAGTGTGGAAGGGGCCAACGTCCTGACTTTC | CATDSVEGANVLTF | - | - | TRBJ2-6 | TRBV10-3
TGTGCCAGCAGCTTTAACAGGGGGCTGGACACCGGGGAGCTGTTTTTT | CASSFNRGLDTGELFF | TRBD1 | - | TRBJ2-2 | TRBV7-2
TGTGCCAGCTCACCAAGCGGGAGCTCCTACAATGAGCAGTTCTTC | CASSPSGSSYNEQFF | TRBD2 | - | TRBJ2-1 | TRBV18
TGTGCCAGCAGCCTTGTGGGGGCGAAGGGCTACACCTTC | CASSLVGAKGYTF | - | - | TRBJ1-2 | TRBV6-1
TGTGCCACGAGGACTAGCGGGAACTCCTACAATGAGCAGTTCTTC | CATRTSGNSYNEQFF | TRBD2 | - | TRBJ2-1 | TRBV19
TGCGCCAGCAGCTTGTTATCTGAGGGCTATGGCTACACCTTC | CASSLLSEGYGYTF | - | - | TRBJ1-2 | TRBV5-1
TGTGCCAGCTTCCGGCGGGCAGCGAACACCGGGGAGCTGTTTTTT | CASFRRAANTGELFF | - | few | TRBJ2-2 | TRBV6-5
TGTGCCAGCGGTAAATTGGCTAGAGAGACCCAGTACTTC | CASGKLARETQYF | - | - | TRBJ2-5 | TRBV27
TGTGCCAGCAGCCGACGACAGGGGAATGGAAACACCATATATTTT | CASSRRQGNGNTIYF | TRBD1 | - | TRBJ1-3 | TRBV28
TGCGCCAGCAGCTATTTTGGGGAGAACACTGAAGCTTTCTTT | CASSYFGENTEAFF | - | - | TRBJ1-1 | TRBV5-1
TGTGCCAGCAGGCGAGGTCCTCTTTTATACGAGCAGTACTTC | CASRRGPLLYEQYF | - | - | TRBJ2-7 | TRBV28
TGCGCCAGCAGCCCCGGATCAGGGGGCGAGCAGTACTTC | CASSPGSGGEQYF | TRBD1 | - | TRBJ2-7 | TRBV5-1
TGCGCCAGCAGCCTCCAACTAGCGGGAGCCTACGAGCAGTACTTC | CASSLQLAGAYEQYF | TRBD2 | - | TRBJ2-7 | TRBV4-1
TGCGCCAGCAGCCAAGCCCTGGGGAGTAACTATGGCTACACCTTC | CASSQALGSNYGYTF | - | once | TRBJ1-2 | TRBV4-1
TGTGCCAGCGCTCCGGAGGGGCTATCAGTGACCCAGTACTTC | CASAPEGLSVTQYF | - | - | TRBJ2-5 | TRBV7-3
TGCGCCAGCAGCTCCTCGGCGGGGGGAACTCGTGGGGCCAACGTCCTGACTTTC | CASSSSAGGTRGANVLTF | TRBD2 | - | TRBJ2-6 | TRBV5-1